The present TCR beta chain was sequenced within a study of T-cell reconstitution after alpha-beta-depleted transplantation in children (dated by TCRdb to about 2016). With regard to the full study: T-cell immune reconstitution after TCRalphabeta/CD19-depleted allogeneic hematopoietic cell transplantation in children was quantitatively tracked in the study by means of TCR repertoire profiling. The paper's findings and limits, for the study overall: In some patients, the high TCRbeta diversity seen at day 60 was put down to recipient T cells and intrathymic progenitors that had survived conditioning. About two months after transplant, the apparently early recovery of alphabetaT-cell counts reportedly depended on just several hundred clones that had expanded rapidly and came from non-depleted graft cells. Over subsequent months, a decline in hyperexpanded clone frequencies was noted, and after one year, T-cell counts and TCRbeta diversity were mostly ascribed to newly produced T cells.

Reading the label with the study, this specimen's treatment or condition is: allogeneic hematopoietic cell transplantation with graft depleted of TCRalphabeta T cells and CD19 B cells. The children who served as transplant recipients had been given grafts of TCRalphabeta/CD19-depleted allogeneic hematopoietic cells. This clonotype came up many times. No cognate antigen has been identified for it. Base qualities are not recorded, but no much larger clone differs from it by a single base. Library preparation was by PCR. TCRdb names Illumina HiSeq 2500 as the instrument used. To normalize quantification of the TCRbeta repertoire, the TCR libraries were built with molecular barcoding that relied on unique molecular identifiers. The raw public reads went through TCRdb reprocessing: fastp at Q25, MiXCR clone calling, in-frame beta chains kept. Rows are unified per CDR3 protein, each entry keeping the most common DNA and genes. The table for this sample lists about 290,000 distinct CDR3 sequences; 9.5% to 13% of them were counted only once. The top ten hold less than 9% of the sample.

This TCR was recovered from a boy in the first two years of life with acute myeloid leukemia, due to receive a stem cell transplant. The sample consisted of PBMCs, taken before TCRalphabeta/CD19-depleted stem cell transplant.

At the DNA level, the sequence is TGTGCCAGCAGCTTAGGGGCTGGTACAGAGACCCAGTACTTC. It codes for CASSLGAGTETQYF. Recombination connected TRBV11-1 to TRBJ2-5; the D gene is unclear. The junction carries 10 bases between V and J, which are trimmed by 1 base and 4 bases respectively. CDR1 SGHAT and CDR2 FQDESV were looked up in the germline V gene (reference sequence). Including cysteine and phenylalanine, the CDR3 has 14 amino acids. The sequence is cut down to CDR3 DNA, 42 bases in frame from base 1.